The 18 T cell receptor beta chains presented below share a single source sample, sequenced in a study of T cell responses to AZD1222 COVID-19 vaccine. Sequencing used immunoSEQ multiplex PCR; TCRdb keeps in-frame clones, though not all of them. The table shows around 60,000 clones, with about 90% occurring only once. The sample consisted of peripheral blood, taken 28 days after the second dose of the MenACWY control vaccine. Every receptor here comes from an adult who received the MenACWY meningococcal vaccine as a control.

The rearrangement links TRBV28 to TRBJ1-6; possibly TRBD1 for D (6 bases). V was clipped by 5 bases and J by 10 bases, with 12 bases between them. The CDR3 loop spans 13 amino acids. CDR1 is MDHEN, CDR2 SYDVKM, per germline. DNA of the CDR3: TGTGCCAGCAGTCACAGGGTAATGTCACCCCTCCACTTT. It codes for CASSHRVMSPLHF.

This clone occurred once. This sequence joins TRBV5-6 and TRBJ2-1; D gene uncertain. The germline V gene encodes CDR1 SGHDT and CDR2 YYEEEE. Trimming shortened V by 3 bases and J by 6 bases, and 13 bases separated the two germline ends. The CDR3 runs 14 residues. CDR3 residues: CASSYTSRPNEQFF. CDR3 sequence (DNA): TGTGCCAGCAGCTATACCAGTCGTCCCAATGAGCAGTTCTTC.

This chain uses TRBV7-9 with TRBJ2-7; possibly TRBD1 or TRBD2 for D (7 bases each). The ends were cut back, 9 bases at V and 4 bases at J, with 13 bases in the middle. Germline values: CDR1 SEHNR, CDR2 FQNEAQ (reference sequence). The CDR3 totals 12 residues. CDR3 coding DNA: TGTGCCAGTCAGGGGGGGAGGTACGAGCAGTACTTC. It yields the protein CASQGGRYEQYF. Drawing the rest from reference TRBV7-9 and TRBJ2-7, the complete variable domain is DTGVSQNPRHKITKRGQNVTFRCDPISEHNRLYWYRQTLGQGPEFLTYFQNEAQLEKSRLLSDRFSAERPKGSFSTLEIQRTEQGDSAMYLCASQGGRYEQYFGPGTRLTVT.

The chain employs TRBV19 and TRBJ1-1; 7 bases map to TRBD1. The J segment lost 4 bases and the V segment lost 9 bases, leaving 8 bases of the junction unmatched. The germline V gene has CDR1 LNHDA and CDR2 SQIVND (reference sequence). This CDR3 comprises 13 residues. The CDR3 region is CASKVQGVTEAFF. For the CDR3, the DNA is TGTGCCAGCAAAGTCCAGGGGGTCACTGAAGCTTTCTTT.

This clone was picked up one time. V and J are TRBV27 and TRBJ2-3, with D perhaps assigned TRBD1 or TRBD2 (5 bases each). The CDR3 runs 14 residues. V was shortened by 5 bases and J by 6 bases, with 15 bases between the two germline ends. Looked up from germline, CDR1 is MNHEY and CDR2 is SMNVEV (reference sequence). The CDR3 nucleotides read TGTGCCAGCAGTAGGGACGGAGGAGCGGATACGCAGTATTTT. This sequence encodes CASSRDGGADTQYF.

The chain couples TRBV11-1 to TRBJ2-2, with 9 bases aligning to TRBD1. CDR1 is SGHAT and CDR2 is FQDESV in the germline V gene (reference sequence). The CDR3 sequence is 14 residues long. The trim removed 10 bases at V and 5 bases at J, leaving 8 bases unmatched. CDR3 region: CATRRDRATGELFF. CDR3 coding DNA: TGTGCCACCCGCCGGGACAGGGCGACCGGGGAGCTGTTTTTT.

This clone was counted once. V and J are TRBV7-2 and TRBJ2-2, with a tentative D call TRBD2 (5 bases). Germline V lookup: CDR1 SGHTA, CDR2 FQGNSA. Trimming cost V 4 bases and J 1 base, with 7 bases left between them. The CDR3 consists of 14 residues. CDR3 bases: TGTGCCAGCAGCTACGGACTGAACACCGGGGAGCTGTTTTTT. Translation gives CASSYGLNTGELFF. The whole variable domain, filled in from reference TRBV7-2 and TRBJ2-2, reads GAGVSQSPSNKVTEKGKDVELRCDPISGHTALYWYRQSLGQGLEFLIYFQGNSAPDKSGLPSDRFSAERTGGSVSTLTIQRTQQEDSAVYLCASSYGLNTGELFFGEGSRLTVL.

J is TRBJ2-3 and V is TRBV21-1. TRBV21-1 constitutes a pseudogene. The CDR3 sequence is 10 residues long. CDR3 loop: CASMLNTQYF. CDR3 nucleotides: TGTGCCAGCATGTTGAATACGCAGTATTTT.

The chain couples TRBV2 to TRBJ1-1, with 8 positions matching TRBD1. V shed 6 bases and J 3 bases; nucleotides not matched to a gene: 6. The length of the CDR3 is 14 residues. CDR1 and CDR2 from the germline V gene are SNHLY and FYNNEI. The CDR3 loop is CASRTEQGDTEAFF. In nucleotides, the CDR3 is TGTGCCAGCAGGACCGAACAGGGGGACACTGAAGCTTTCTTT.

The J gene is TRBJ2-2, the V gene TRBV11-2; 8 bases map to TRBD2. The CDR3 contains 17 residues. The V segment lost 3 bases and the J segment 3 bases; nucleotides outside the gene matches: 9. Germline loops: CDR1 SGHAT, CDR2 FQNNGV. CDR3 amino acids: CASSFGVAGTYTGELFF. CDR3 sequence (DNA): TGTGCCAGCAGCTTCGGGGTAGCGGGGACTTACACCGGGGAGCTGTTTTTT.

V is TRBV11-2 and J is TRBJ1-3, with D perhaps matching TRBD1 (5 bases). The CDR3 loop spans 15 amino acids. Per germline, CDR1 SGHAT and CDR2 FQNNGV. V dropped 7 bases and J dropped 3 bases, with 16 bases sitting between them. The CDR3 reads CASTTGGLGGNTIYF. The CDR3 DNA reads TGTGCCAGCACTACTGGGGGGTTAGGTGGAAACACCATATATTTT.

This clone appeared a single time. V gene TRBV2 combines with J gene TRBJ1-5; TRBD1 is a possible D gene (5 bases). This CDR3 spans 13 amino acids. Trimming removed 4 bases at V and 4 bases at J, with 8 bases between. Germline V gene lookup returns CDR1 SNHLY and CDR2 FYNNEI. The CDR3 here is CASSGQPNQPQHF. Here the CDR3 DNA reads TGTGCCAGCAGTGGACAGCCAAATCAGCCCCAGCATTTT. Full variable domain (rest looked up from reference TRBV2 and TRBJ1-5): EPEVTQTPSHQVTQMGQEVILRCVPISNHLYFYWYRQILGQKVEFLVSFYNNEISEKSEIFDDQFSVERPDGSNFTLKIRSTKLEDSAMYFCASSGQPNQPQHFGDGTRLSIL.

The rearrangement uses TRBV19 and TRBJ2-1, with D unresolved. The V and J ends lost 9 bases and 7 bases respectively, with 19 bases between them. CDR1 and CDR2 from the germline V gene are LNHDA and SQIVND (reference sequence). This CDR3 has 14 amino acids. CDR3: CASVGSVLGNEQFF. In nucleotides, the CDR3 is TGTGCCAGCGTCGGTTCAGTCCTCGGGAATGAGCAGTTCTTC.

The chain is built from TRBV5-5 and TRBJ1-6; 9 nucleotides line up with TRBD1. Germline loops: CDR1 SGHKS, CDR2 YYEKEE (reference sequence). V gave up 3 bases and J gave up 7 bases; unmatched junction bases: 5. This CDR3 region has 15 residues. This chain's CDR3 is CASSSGQGQNSPLHF. The CDR3 bases are TGTGCCAGCAGCTCGGGACAGGGACAGAATTCACCCCTCCACTTT.

This chain links TRBV13 with TRBJ2-1; D may be TRBD1 (5 bases). The CDR3 runs to 12 residues. Germline loops: CDR1 PRHDT, CDR2 FYEKMQ (reference sequence). V was trimmed by 7 bases and J by 9 bases, leaving 13 bases between them. The CDR3 reads CASTEQGGEQFF. CDR3 coding DNA: TGTGCCAGCACTGAGCAGGGTGGTGAGCAGTTCTTC.

This rearrangement joins TRBV4-2 to TRBJ2-1; D may match TRBD1 or TRBD2 (6 bases each). V lost 0 bases, J lost 3 bases, and 30 bases lay in between. CDR1 is LGHNA and CDR2 is YNFKEQ in the germline V gene. CDR3 length equals 22 residues. For the CDR3, the DNA is TGTGCCAGCAGCCAAGAAGTCGGACAGTCCATGGTCCATGATAGCGGCTACAATGAGCAGTTCTTC. This gives the protein CASSQEVGQSMVHDSGYNEQFF.

The sample holds one count of this clone. This sequence joins TRBV12-3 or TRBV12-4 and TRBJ2-5; 8 bases line up with TRBD2. The CDR3 loop spans 13 amino acids. The trim removed 10 bases at V and 2 bases at J, leaving 6 bases unmatched. The CDR3 DNA sequence: TGTGCCACGGGGGGGCCCTTTCAAGAGACCCAGTACTTC. Residues: CATGGPFQETQYF.

The chain links TRBV12-3 or TRBV12-4 to TRBJ2-7; D remains ambiguous. This CDR3 region has 11 residues. The V end lost 5 bases, the J end lost 4 bases, and 6 bases lay between the germline ends. The CDR3 DNA reads TGTGCCAGCAGTAACTATTACGAGCAGTACTTC. This encodes CASSNYYEQYF.